This T cell receptor (beta chain) was identified during a study of control samples from healthy donors and cancer patients. The V gene end was trimmed by 5 bases and the J gene end by 2 bases; junction bases not matched to a gene: 15. CDR3 size: 19 residues. CDR1 is SGHTA and CDR2 is FQGNSA in the germline V gene. TCRdb's copy holds only in-frame clones and misses some; the assay was immunoSEQ multiplex PCR. The top ten clones hold 6% to 7% of a sample with 350,000 to 450,000 clones, 80% to 95% of them seen once. The chain employs TRBV7-2 and TRBJ2-7; 13 bases are shared with TRBD2. This sequence was found in a man in his forties with head and neck cancer. Source material: PBMCs. As DNA, the CDR3 is TGTGCCAGCAGCGGACCCCGGACTAGCGGGGGCCGAGACCCCTACGAGCAGTACTTC. Translation: CASSGPRTSGGRDPYEQYF.